This is a list of T cell receptor beta chains from one sample in a study of shared clonotypes between healthy human individuals. Sequencing used immunoSEQ multiplex PCR; TCRdb keeps in-frame clones, though not all of them. The sample records 300,000 or so clones, around 67% being singletons. Sequenced: memory CD4+ T cells sorted from blood. Receptors were obtained from a man under 40 in good health. The CDR3 runs from the conserved cysteine through the conserved F or W. The D gene is left open where the match is weak. Clone sizes are given selectively: once, few, many, or a class where the clone is expanded.

-	TRBD1	TRBV5-1	TRBJ2-5	TGCACCAGCAGCATGGCCGGGACAGAAGAGACCCAGTACTTC	CTSSMAGTEETQYF
once	-	TRBV19	TRBJ1-5	TGTGCCAGTAGTACCCCCCCGGGATTTAATCAGCCCCAGCATTTT	CASSTPPGFNQPQHF
-	TRBD1	TRBV7-2	TRBJ2-5	TGTGCCAGCAGCTTAGGAGGGACAGGGGAAGAGACCCAGTACTTC	CASSLGGTGEETQYF
few	TRBD1	TRBV18	TRBJ2-3	TGTGCCAGCTCACCAGGGACAGGGGGTGATACGCAGTATTTT	CASSPGTGGDTQYF
once	-	TRBV5-6	TRBJ1-1	TGTGCCAGCAGCTTGGCCGGAGGGCAGGGAAGAACTGAAGCTTTCTTT	CASSLAGGQGRTEAFF
-	-	TRBV2	TRBJ1-5	TGTGCCAGCAAGGGCCGGGACTTCAATCAGCCCCAGCATTTT	CASKGRDFNQPQHF
-	-	TRBV19	TRBJ1-1	TGTGCCAGTGCCCCGCGGCTATTCGCGGGGGGCACTGAAGCTTTCTTT	CASAPRLFAGGTEAFF
once	TRBD2	TRBV14	TRBJ2-1	TGTGCCAGCAGCACGGGACTAGCGGATGAGCAGTTCTTC	CASSTGLADEQFF
-	-	TRBV29-1	TRBJ2-3	TGCAGCGTTCATCACACAGATACGCAGTATTTT	CSVHHTDTQYF
-	-	TRBV2	TRBJ1-5	TGTGCCAGCAGCCCCGGGACTCAGCCCCAGCATTTT	CASSPGTQPQHF
-	-	TRBV5-4	TRBJ2-5	TGTGCCAGCAGCCCTGGCCCCCAAGAGACCCAGTACTTC	CASSPGPQETQYF
-	-	TRBV29-1	TRBJ2-1	TGCAGCTCCAAGAGCGGACATGGGAATGAGCAGTTCTTC	CSSKSGHGNEQFF
-	-	TRBV27	TRBJ2-1	TGTGCCAGCAGTTTAATGATTAGGGTGGGCGAGCAGTTCTTC	CASSLMIRVGEQFF
-	-	TRBV9	TRBJ2-3	TGTGCCAGCCCCACTAGGGTCCTCCCCCCTAGCACAGATACGCAGTATTTT	CASPTRVLPPSTDTQYF